This T cell receptor (beta chain) came from a study of T cell responses to AZD1222 COVID-19 vaccine (dated by TCRdb to the early 2020s). Broadly, across the study: AZD1222 recipients whose second dose came at about 4 weeks and those whose second dose came at about 12 weeks were combined into one group, since spike-specific TCR depth and breadth did not differ between the two schedules. A total of 233 trial participants underwent TCR sequencing, of whom 200 to 220 received two doses of AZD1222 and some 26 received two doses of the MenACWY control vaccine. Enrollment into the trials was organized by age into subgroups of 18-55, 56-69 and 70-plus years, and those subgroups contained about 150, 27 and 61 TCR-sequenced participants, respectively. What the work shows at the level of the full study, not this receptor alone: The vaccine-associated CD4 TCRs covered the entire spike protein, and the dominant responses fell in regions 160-218 and 743-854. Epitopes outside the regions mutated in the B.1.351 and B.1.1.7 variants were reportedly recognized by nearly half of the unique spike-specific TCRs. In the small 56-69-year group, the increase in depth fell short of significance, most likely because of low power. Participants were mostly white British, with more females than males. The authors suggested clonal diversity may have been underestimated. Because no samples from the day 14 peak response were available, repertoires could be characterized only after the peak T cell response. Conclusions about previously exposed vaccinees were limited because only six AZD1222 recipients were SARS-CoV-2 seropositive at baseline. After two AZD1222 doses, spike-specific TCR breadth and depth were significantly higher than at day 0 and than in MenACWY recipients.

The CDR3 regions of human TCRbeta chains were subjected to immunosequencing. For the original study's pipeline: TCRs in the repertoires were matched against a reference library of SARS-CoV-2-specific TCRs that had been generated with the MIRA antigen-specificity platform. Breadth meant the fraction of unique TCRs that were SARS-CoV-2-associated, whereas depth meant the fraction of total T cells that were SARS-CoV-2-associated. Using the MIRA data, each spike-specific TCR was mapped to the spike region that the TCR reacts to and placed in a CD4 or CD8 class. Log10-transformed breadth and depth values were compared by one-way ANOVA with Sidak's multiple comparisons tests. TCRdb limited this immuneACCESS table to in-frame rearrangements with V and J called. A share of clones is missing; checked studies link under half to unresolved V genes, and the rest is unexplained. V, J and clone size were drawn from that table, and D and trimming were deduced from the DNA. The sample has roughly 85,000 clones on record, about 90% of them singletons. The ten largest clonotypes hold roughly 7.7% of the sample.

According to the study, the label for this sample's time point signals: baseline before first vaccination. The vaccinee samples were drawn from two UK trials, COV001 and COV002, one of which was a single-blind randomized controlled phase 2/3 trial testing AZD1222 (ChAdOx1 nCoV-19) in healthy adults. For TCRbeta chain sequencing, PBMC samples were collected from trial participants at day 0 and at day 28 after the second dose. For this clone: Its cognate antigen has yet to be identified. One base away there is no much larger clone; base qualities are not given.

Spanning cysteine to phenylalanine, the CDR3 consists of 14 amino acids. Just CDR3 DNA is preserved here, 42 bases in frame from base 1. CDR1 and CDR2, per the germline V gene (reference sequence), are MNHNY and SVGAGI. V lost 4 bases and J lost 2 bases; the stretch between them is 9 bases long. The rearranged segments are TRBV6-6 and TRBJ1-5; tentative D gene TRBD1, with 5 bases matching. The sample consisted of peripheral blood, taken on day 0 of AZD1222 vaccination. The clonotype originates from an adult in good health. The CDR3 has the sequence CASSSGNGNQPQHF. The DNA is as follows: TGTGCCAGCAGTTCAGGGAACGGCAATCAGCCCCAGCATTTT.